The 22 T cell receptor delta chains in this list originate from one sample, sequenced in a study of γδ T cells in repeated Plasmodium falciparum infection. TCRdb reanalysed the multiplex PCR reads via CATT. The data hold around 49,000 delta-chain clones, with 1.5% to 2% observed a single time. Vgamma9/Vdelta2+ and Vdelta2-negative gammadelta T cells were flow-sorted from PBMC for bulk sequencing. Sequencing used gamma-delta T cells from blood. The receptors stem from a pool of human donors (malaria-infected and uninfected, not separated).

This clone was counted many times. This DNA translates differently at residue 5 from the TCRdb protein, which is that of a much larger clone; a read error is likely, and the protein shown is the DNA's own translation. V is TRDV1 and J is TRDJ1, with a tentative D call TRDD2 (6 bases). CDR1 is TSWWSYY, CDR2 QGS, per germline. Trimming removed 4 bases at V and 2 bases at J, with 23 bases between. The CDR3 is 18 amino acids. CDR3 coding DNA: TGTGCTCTTGGGGGGGGTCCTACACCGCCCCTCCCGACCGATAAACTCATCTTT. Protein: CALGGGPTPPLPTDKLIF.

This clone was seen a few times. The protein TCRdb lists belongs to a much larger clone and differs from this DNA's translation at residue 15, which points to a read error; the protein shown is made from the DNA. The genes are TRDV1 and TRDJ1; 8 bases agree with TRDD3. Because TCRdb records no J gene, it was assigned here through a match of the DNA to germline. V lost 5 bases and J lost 1; bases outside the gene matches: 24. The CDR3 consists of 21 residues. The germline V gene encodes CDR1 TSWWSYY and CDR2 QGS. CDR3 sequence reads: CALGKVLLWWGIPFCTDKLIF. As DNA, the CDR3 is TGTGCTCTTGGGAAGGTTCTACTTTGGTGGGGGATCCCTTTCTGCACCGATAAACTCATCTTT.

This clone has just a few counts. The translation of this DNA and the TCRdb protein of a much larger clone differ at residue 6, probably owing to a read error; the protein shown here is translated from the DNA. The CDR3 DNA reads as TGTGCTCTTGGGGAAAAAGGGTATTCCTACGCTATACTGGGGGACCTGTACACCGATAAACTCATCTTT. Translating it yields CALGEKGYSYAILGDLYTDKLIF. The chain joins TRDV1 to TRDJ1, with TRDD3 matching over 9 bases. The J gene, missing from TCRdb, was assigned here through DNA to germline matching. Unmatched junction bases numbered 25, after V lost 2 bases and J lost 0 bases. Germline CDR1 and CDR2: TSWWSYY and QGS. This CDR3 spans 23 amino acids.

At least ten counts were recorded for this clone. This DNA's translation differs at residue 17 from TCRdb's protein, which comes from a much larger clone; a read error is likely, and the protein shown is translated from the DNA. The chain is built from TRDV1 and TRDJ2, with D tentatively TRDD2 or TRDD3 (8 bases each). TCRdb gives no J gene; it was assigned here by matching the DNA to germline. The germline CDR1 and CDR2 sequences are TSWWSYY and QGS. The CDR3 has 22 amino acids. CDR3 sequence reads: CALGELGSSYVGYAPLAAQLFF. In nucleotides, the CDR3 is TGTGCTCTTGGGGAACTAGGTTCTTCCTACGTGGGATACGCGCCTTTGGCAGCACAACTCTTCTTT.

A note on this clone: The TCRdb protein comes from a much larger clone and disagrees with this DNA's translation at residue 14, likely due to a read error; the protein given here is derived from the DNA. J is TRDJ1 and V is TRDV2; possibly TRDD3 for D (6 bases). TCRdb is silent on the J gene; assignment here came from matching the DNA to germline. CDR3 length equals 17 residues. Germline-derived CDR1 and CDR2 are GEAIGNYY and EKD. Written as DNA, the CDR3 is TGTGCCTGTGACACCCTCGGGGGGAACAAAAACACCGATAGACTCATCTTT. Its translation: CACDTLGGNKNTDRLIF.

As to this clone: The mismatch at residue 18 between this DNA's translation and the TCRdb protein of a much larger clone likely reflects a read error; the protein shown is translated from the DNA. J is TRDJ1 and V is TRDV1; 9 nucleotides align to TRDD3. TCRdb does not report a J gene; here it was assigned by matching the DNA to germline references. The CDR3 has 23 residues. In germline, CDR1 is TSWWSYY, CDR2 QGS. After removal of 1 base from V and 4 bases from J, the junction contained 28 bases not matched to a gene. This CDR3 reads CALGEQVFLSFPLGDRCIDKLIF. CDR3 bases: TGTGCTCTTGGGGAACAAGTTTTCCTTTCATTTCCACTGGGGGACCGTTGCATCGATAAACTCATCTTT.

The chain uses TRDV1 and TRDJ1, with unresolved D. Germline CDR1 and CDR2: TSWWSYY and QGS. The V end was cut by 0 bases, the J end by 3 bases, with 23 bases between. The CDR3 has 19 amino acids. CDR3 coding DNA: TGTGCTCTTGGGGAACTCCTCAAACCCTCCACCCTCATGGCCGATAAACTCATCTTT. Its protein product is CALGELLKPSTLMADKLIF.

This clone was observed many times. The V gene is TRDV1, the J gene TRDJ1; TRDD3 matches at 12 bases. Matching the DNA to germline supplied the J gene, which TCRdb does not give. The V gene's germline CDR1 is TSWWSYY and CDR2 QGS. The CDR3 is 25 amino acids. V lost 4 bases, J lost 0 bases, and 30 bases stayed unmatched. CDR3 DNA: TGTGCTCTTGGGGTCCCCCATATTCCTACAAGCCTTCCTTACTGGGGGATACTCCACACCGATAAACTCATCTTT. Amino acids: CALGVPHIPTSLPYWGILHTDKLIF.

This clone was picked up a small number of times. With a far larger clone one base away, a read error is the likely cause. Other nucleotide sequences from this sample produce the same CDR3. This chain connects TRDV3 to TRDJ1; 12 positions match TRDD3. Matching the DNA to germline supplied the J gene, which TCRdb does not give. The CDR3 has 22 residues. Germline values: CDR1 TVYSNPD, CDR2 GDNSRS (reference sequence). V trimming: 3 bases; J trimming: 2 bases; junction bases outside the gene matches: 28. This CDR3 is CAFLYSSVLGDTWALGTDKLIF. CDR3 bases: TGTGCCTTCCTTTACTCTTCGGTACTGGGGGATACATGGGCCTTAGGAACCGATAAACTCATCTTT.

For this clone: It is likely a read error: a sequence one base away is far more abundant. In the same sample, other DNA sequences code for this CDR3. This chain connects TRDV2 to TRDJ1; 10 bases align to TRDD3. The V segment lost 3 bases and the J segment 0 bases; nucleotides outside the gene matches: 9. CDR3 length: 17 residues. In germline, CDR1 is GEAIGNYY, CDR2 EKD. The CDR3 DNA sequence: TGTGCCTGTGACTCCTTGCTGGGGGATAAGAACACCGATAAACTCATCTTT. It yields the protein CACDSLLGDKNTDKLIF.

This clone came up a few times. The mismatch at residue 8 between this DNA's translation and the TCRdb protein of a much larger clone likely reflects a read error; the protein shown is translated from the DNA. This chain connects TRDV1 to TRDJ3; a weak D match, TRDD3 (6 bases). The CDR3 covers 22 residues. Trimming pared 5 bases from V and 0 bases from J, leaving 26 bases between. Germline lookup yields CDR1 TSWWSYY and CDR2 QGS. The CDR3 protein is CALGRTWEIRVSSSWDTRQMFF. The CDR3 DNA reads as TGTGCTCTTGGGCGAACGTGGGAGATACGCGTTTCGAGCTCCTGGGACACCCGACAGATGTTTTTC.

Note on this clone: TCRdb's entry gives the protein of a much larger clone, which mismatches this DNA's translation at residue 12, likely from a read error; the protein reported here is translated from the DNA. The chain is built from TRDV1 and TRDJ1; 8 bases are a match to TRDD2. In germline, CDR1 is TSWWSYY, CDR2 QGS. The V and J ends lost 0 bases and 7 bases, in that order; junction bases with no gene match: 25. The CDR3 has 21 amino acids. Written as DNA, the CDR3 is TGTGCTCTTGGGGAACTCCCCACCTTCCTAATCTCTTTCTGGGGAAACGGTAAACTCATCTTT. This encodes CALGELPTFLISFWGNGKLIF.

Concerning this clone itself: TCRdb's entry gives the protein of a much larger clone, which mismatches this DNA's translation at residue 10, likely from a read error; the protein reported here is translated from the DNA. The genes are TRDV1 and TRDJ1; 9 nucleotides match TRDD3. TCRdb leaves out the J gene; it was filled in here by matching the DNA to germline. Looked up from germline, CDR1 is TSWWSYY and CDR2 is QGS. This CDR3 comprises 22 residues. V was pared by 1 base and J by 0 bases, with 21 bases of the junction left unmatched. This CDR3 is CALGERAPTSGGWPRYTDKLIF. The DNA for the CDR3 is TGTGCTCTTGGGGAACGCGCTCCTACTTCTGGGGGATGGCCCAGGTACACCGATAAACTCATCTTT.

Concerning this clone itself: TCRdb's protein, taken from a much larger clone, differs from this DNA's translation at residue 3, likely owing to a read error; the protein displayed comes from the DNA. Other DNA sequences in this specimen translate into the identical CDR3. TRDV1 is the V gene, and the J gene was not called; the tabulated D call, TRDD3, remains unverified against the DNA. Germline V CDR1 and CDR2: TSWWSYY, QGS. The CDR3 loop spans 24 amino acids. Here the CDR3 reads CAPGDGAFLRAMRGTSNRPDKLIF. The CDR3 DNA follows: TGTGCTCCTGGGGATGGCGCCTTCCTACGAGCCATGCGGGGGACTTCCAACCGGCCCGATAAGCTCATCTTT.

This clone is labeled as medium-sized. The same CDR3 also results from other DNA sequences found in this sample. This sequence joins TRAV38-2/DV8 and TRDJ1; D perhaps matches TRDD3 (7 bases). The CDR3 is 20 residues long. The germline V gene encodes CDR1 TSESDYY and CDR2 QEAYKQQN. V lost 7 bases and J lost 0, with 31 bases in between. In DNA form, the CDR3 reads TGTGCTTATTGGCGGATTTCCTATCTGGGGGCCCCGGGCAACACCGATAAACTCATCTTT. This codes for CAYWRISYLGAPGNTDKLIF.

This clone was counted only a few times. The mismatch at residue 13 between this DNA's translation and the TCRdb protein of a much larger clone likely reflects a read error; the protein shown is translated from the DNA. This sequence joins TRAV38-2/DV8 and TRDJ1; maybe TRDD2 (6 bases). No J gene is reported in TCRdb; it was inferred here by comparing the DNA with germline. Germline loops: CDR1 TSESDYY, CDR2 QEAYKQQN. V was cut by 5 bases and J by 5 bases, with 37 bases left in between. CDR3 length equals 21 residues. CDR3 nucleotide sequence: TGTGCTTATAGCCTTCCCCTCATCCTTCCCTTGGGGAACCTACTGTTAGATAAACTCATCTTT. Amino acid sequence: CAYSLPLILPLGNLLLDKLIF.

To note about this clone: This DNA translates differently at residue 7 from the TCRdb protein, which is that of a much larger clone; a read error is likely, and the protein shown is the DNA's own translation. The chain has TRDV1 and TRDJ1, with TRDD2 matching over 9 bases. TCRdb lists no J gene, so it was determined here by aligning the DNA to germline. The germline V gene has CDR1 TSWWSYY and CDR2 QGS. This CDR3 region has 21 residues. Germline trimming cut 3 bases from V and 0 bases from J; bases unmatched to any gene: 20. CDR3 protein: CALGDPSLPTLAGANTDKLIF. DNA for the CDR3: TGTGCTCTTGGGGACCCTTCCCTTCCTACGTTAGCTGGGGCCAACACCGATAAACTCATCTTT.

This clone was counted between two and nine times. The protein recorded in TCRdb matches a much larger clone and deviates from this DNA's translation at residue 10, suggesting a read error; the protein here is obtained by translating the DNA. The chain joins TRDV2 to TRDJ1; TRDD3 matches 8 bases. TCRdb is silent on the J gene; assignment here came from matching the DNA to germline. V was pared by 3 bases and J by 4 bases, with 9 bases of the junction left unmatched. There are 15 residues in the CDR3. Germline CDR1 GEAIGNYY, CDR2 EKD. As DNA, the CDR3 is TGTGCCTGTGACCCTCTGGGGGACACCAACGATAAACTCATCTTT. Protein sequence: CACDPLGDTNDKLIF.

Only a few counts were recorded for this clone. It differs at one base from a far larger clone, so likely a read error. This CDR3 is also generated by other DNA sequences in the sample. The V gene is listed as TRDV1; no J gene was called; the table's D call of TRDD3 was not tested on the DNA. The CDR3 covers 25 residues. Germline V gene data show CDR1 as TSWWSYY and CDR2 as QGS. The DNA of the CDR3 is TGTGCTCTTGGGGAACTAGTTCCTAAGGGGCTTATACTGGGGGATACGCCCGTTTGCACCGATAAGCTCATCTTT. Its protein product is CALGELVPKGLILGDTPVCTDKLIF.

This clone came up a few times. TCRdb pairs this DNA with a much larger clone's protein that differs at residue 6, likely a read error; the protein shown was translated from the DNA. V usage is TRDV2 and J usage is TRDJ1; D is perhaps TRDD3 (5 bases). TCRdb lists no J gene, so it was determined here by aligning the DNA to germline. The germline V and J ends were trimmed by 0 bases and 0 bases, with 10 bases remaining between them. The germline V gene encodes CDR1 GEAIGNYY and CDR2 EKD. The CDR3 length is 15 residues. The CDR3 protein is CACDTMGLNTDKLIF. CDR3 in DNA: TGTGCCTGTGACACCATGGGGTTAAACACCGATAAACTCATCTTT.

This clone occurred many times. A far larger clone is one base from this, pointing to a likely read error. This sample also contains other DNA sequences that code for the same CDR3. The J gene is uncalled and the V gene is TRDV2; TRDD3 was called by the table and not checked on the DNA. The CDR3 covers 21 residues. In germline, CDR1 is GEAIGNYY, CDR2 EKD. The CDR3 is CACDPLAFHTGDTGSTDKLIF. Here the CDR3 DNA reads TGTGCCTGTGACCCGCTGGCCTTCCACACTGGGGATACGGGGTCCACCGATAAGCTCATCTTT.

This clone was seen only a few times. The protein TCRdb gives is from a much larger clone and does not agree with this DNA's translation at residue 7, likely a read error; the protein shown here comes from the DNA. The chain employs TRDV1 and TRDJ1; the match to TRDD3 covers 7 bases. Germline matching of the DNA provided the J gene here, since TCRdb leaves it blank. Germline values: CDR1 TSWWSYY, CDR2 QGS. The CDR3 has 21 residues. Unmatched junction bases numbered 19, after V lost 0 bases and J lost 0 bases. DNA for the CDR3: TGTGCTCTTGGGGAACTAGGCTCCGTATGGGCCTGGGGGCCGTACACCGATAAACTCATCTTT. Amino acids: CALGELGSVWAWGPYTDKLIF.